The 21 T cell receptor beta chains below all came from one sample that was sequenced in a study of blood T cell repertoires in COVID-19. The table came from immunoSEQ multiplex PCR; TCRdb's copy has only in-frame clones and leaves some out. The sample carries approximately 26,000 clones, almost 95% recorded once. Material for sequencing was peripheral blood. All receptors come from a human donor in a cohort sampled during active COVID-19.

V gene TRBV19 combines with J gene TRBJ2-5; 8 positions match TRBD2. This CDR3 spans 13 amino acids. Trimming took 7 bases from V and 5 from J; bases not matched to a gene: 6. CDR1 is LNHDA and CDR2 is SQIVND in the germline V gene (reference sequence). CDR3 residues: CASKTGGGETQYF. CDR3 DNA sequence: TGTGCCAGTAAAACGGGAGGGGGGGAGACCCAGTACTTC.

CDR3 protein: CASSPGGPGVEAFF. The CDR3 region has the DNA TGTGCCAGCAGCCCAGGGGGTCCAGGCGTTGAAGCTTTCTTT. The V call is TRBV7-9, the J call TRBJ1-1; TRBD1 matches at 7 bases. The J segment lost 7 bases and the V segment lost 5 bases, leaving 10 bases of the junction unmatched. This CDR3 is 14 amino acids long. Germline V lookup: CDR1 SEHNR, CDR2 FQNEAQ (reference sequence).

The chain combines TRBV3-1 (or the pseudogene TRBV3-2) with TRBJ1-3; 7 nucleotides match TRBD1. The CDR3 consists of 12 residues. J lost 4 bases, V lost 8 bases, and 2 bases had no gene match. The germline gives CDR1 LGHDT, CDR2 YNNKEL (reference sequence). CDR3 sequence reads: CASGDRGNTIYF. The CDR3 DNA is TGTGCCAGCGGGGACAGAGGAAACACCATATATTTT.

The chain has TRBV9 and TRBJ2-1; 14 bases match TRBD2. Per germline, CDR1 SGDLS and CDR2 YYNGEE. V gave up 4 bases and J gave up 9 bases; unmatched junction bases: 9. The CDR3 is made up of 16 amino acids. The CDR3 DNA reads TGTGCCAGCAGCCCACAGACTAGCGGGAGGGCCAGTGAGCAGTTCTTC. Translated, it gives CASSPQTSGRASEQFF.

The gene calls are TRBV5-4 and TRBJ1-2, with D unclear. The CDR3 sequence is 13 residues long. The V gene's germline CDR1 is SGHNT and CDR2 YYREEE (reference sequence). V lost 0 bases, J lost 7 bases, and 10 bases lay in between. CDR3 nucleotides: TGTGCCAGCAGCTTGGACGGGAGTGGTGGCTACACCTTC. Translation: CASSLDGSGGYTF.

CDR3 nucleotide sequence: TGTGCCAGCAGCTTAGCAGGGACAGGGAGGATGAATGAGCAGTTCTTC. It is translated as CASSLAGTGRMNEQFF. The rearrangement joins TRBV11-2 to TRBJ2-1; 9 nucleotides align to TRBD1. Unmatched junction bases numbered 8, after V lost 1 base and J lost 7 bases. CDR1 SGHAT and CDR2 FQNNGV come from the germline V gene. The CDR3 is 16 residues long. Full variable domain (rest looked up from reference TRBV11-2 and TRBJ2-1): EAGVAQSPRYKIIEKRQSVAFWCNPISGHATLYWYQQILGQGPKLLIQFQNNGVVDDSQLPKDRFSAERLKGVDSTLKIQPAKLEDSAVYLCASSLAGTGRMNEQFFGPGTRLTVL.

The rearrangement uses TRBV11-3 and TRBJ1-2; D not resolved. This CDR3 region has 13 residues. CDR1 and CDR2 (germline): SGHNT, YENEEA. V was trimmed by 3 bases and J by 7 bases, leaving 12 bases between them. The CDR3 DNA follows: TGTGCCAGCAGCTTCACGGGATTCGGTGGCTACACCTTC. Protein product: CASSFTGFGGYTF. Full variable domain (remainder filled in from reference TRBV11-3 and TRBJ1-2): EAGVVQSPRYKIIEKKQPVAFWCNPISGHNTLYWYLQNLGQGPELLIRYENEEAVDDSQLPKDRFSAERLKGVDSTLKIQPAELGDSAVYLCASSFTGFGGYTFGSGTRLTVV.

This sequence joins TRBV6-5 and TRBJ2-7, with D perhaps matching TRBD1 (5 bases). The germline gives CDR1 MNHEY, CDR2 SVGAGI. There are 13 residues in the CDR3. V lost 5 bases to trimming and J lost 2 bases, with 10 bases between them. In DNA form, the CDR3 reads TGTGCCAGCAGTCACGGACAAGCCTACGAGCAGTACTTC. Translating gives CASSHGQAYEQYF.

The chain has TRBV3-1 (or the pseudogene TRBV3-2) and TRBJ2-5; 8 nucleotides match TRBD1. CDR3 length equals 16 residues. The V gene end was trimmed by 3 bases and the J gene end by 1 base; junction bases not matched to a gene: 7. The germline V gene has CDR1 LGHDT and CDR2 YNNKEL (reference sequence). The CDR3 coding sequence is TGTGCCAGCAGCCATGACAGGGGACGATTCCAAGAGACCCAGTACTTC. Protein product: CASSHDRGRFQETQYF.

This sequence joins TRBV9 and TRBJ1-4; D is possibly TRBD1 (6 bases). Trimming took off 4 bases at V and 0 bases at J, with 13 bases between the two ends. Germline values: CDR1 SGDLS, CDR2 YYNGEE. This CDR3 has 16 amino acids. CDR3 residues: CASSIGQTATNEKLFF. The CDR3 DNA follows: TGTGCCAGCAGCATCGGACAGACCGCAACTAATGAAAAACTGTTTTTT.

V usage is TRBV27 and J usage is TRBJ1-5; D is possibly TRBD1 (5 bases). CDR3 length equals 13 residues. Germline-derived CDR1 and CDR2 are MNHEY and SMNVEV (reference sequence). Trimming removed 5 bases at V and 4 bases at J, with 9 bases between. The CDR3 here is CASSLRGNQPQHF. CDR3 coding DNA: TGTGCCAGCAGTCTCCGGGGGAATCAGCCCCAGCATTTT.

The V gene is TRBV2, the J gene TRBJ2-7; D possibly corresponds to TRBD2 (5 bases). V was clipped by 7 bases and J by 2 bases, with 18 bases between them. The CDR3 totals 15 residues. Germline CDR1 is SNHLY and CDR2 is FYNNEI. In nucleotides, the CDR3 is TGTGCCAGCACCGCCGTGGCACTCGGGACCTACGAGCAGTACTTC. This encodes CASTAVALGTYEQYF.

The rearrangement joins TRBV11-3 to TRBJ2-5; 14 nucleotides match TRBD2. The CDR3 contains 18 residues. Germline lookup yields CDR1 SGHNT and CDR2 YENEEA. The V gene end was trimmed by 1 base and the J gene end by 1 base; junction bases not matched to a gene: 5. CDR3 sequence reads: CASSLGRTSGGTQETQYF. For the CDR3, the DNA is TGTGCCAGCAGCTTAGGCCGGACTAGCGGGGGGACCCAAGAGACCCAGTACTTC. Drawing the rest from reference TRBV11-3 and TRBJ2-5, the complete variable domain is EAGVVQSPRYKIIEKKQPVAFWCNPISGHNTLYWYLQNLGQGPELLIRYENEEAVDDSQLPKDRFSAERLKGVDSTLKIQPAELGDSAVYLCASSLGRTSGGTQETQYFGPGTRLLVL.

This chain connects TRBV9 to TRBJ2-5; D might be TRBD2 (6 bases). The CDR3 is 14 amino acids. V shed 6 bases and J shed 1 base, with 13 bases lying between them. Germline V gene data show CDR1 as SGDLS and CDR2 as YYNGEE. In nucleotides, the CDR3 is TGTGCCAGCACCGGAGGAGGGGTCCAAGAGACCCAGTACTTC. Its protein is CASTGGGVQETQYF.

The table lists this clone with a count of one. The chain is built from TRBV11-3 and TRBJ2-7; 9 nucleotides match TRBD1. CDR1 and CDR2 (germline): SGHNT, YENEEA. The V and J ends lost 6 bases and 5 bases, in that order; junction bases with no gene match: 8. The CDR3 loop spans 14 amino acids. This CDR3 reads CASSRGTGLHEQYF. CDR3 in DNA: TGTGCCAGCAGTCGTGGGACAGGGCTCCACGAGCAGTACTTC.

This clone was counted between two and nine times. In nucleotides, the CDR3 is TGTGCCAGCAGTGATGGCCATGCGGACAGGGCCCTTGGCTACACCTTC. Protein: CASSDGHADRALGYTF. The rearrangement uses TRBV2 and TRBJ1-2, with 8 bases identical to TRBD1. V shed 3 bases and J 7 bases; nucleotides not matched to a gene: 13. The CDR3 consists of 16 residues. Germline V lookup: CDR1 SNHLY, CDR2 FYNNEI.

The V call is TRBV27, the J call TRBJ2-7, with 8 bases that match TRBD2. The germline V gene encodes CDR1 MNHEY and CDR2 SMNVEV (reference sequence). There are 15 residues in the CDR3. V gave up 6 bases and J gave up 2 bases; unmatched junction bases: 9. This CDR3 is CASRVAGKGTYEQYF. In DNA, the CDR3 is TGTGCCAGCAGGGTAGCGGGGAAGGGTACCTACGAGCAGTACTTC.

The chain recombines TRBV6-5 with TRBJ2-1; D uncertain. There are 14 residues in the CDR3. With 0 bases removed from V and 9 bases from J, the gap between germline ends came to 12 bases. CDR1 and CDR2 from the germline V gene are MNHEY and SVGAGI. CDR3 residues: CASSYSTSSGEQFF. CDR3 nucleotides: TGTGCCAGCAGTTACTCAACCAGTTCGGGTGAGCAGTTCTTC.

This rearrangement joins TRBV7-9 to TRBJ2-3; 12 bases align to TRBD2. Trimming at V came to 5 bases and at J to 5 bases, leaving 5 bases not matched to a gene. Germline lookup yields CDR1 SEHNR and CDR2 FQNEAQ (reference sequence). The CDR3 spans 15 residues. The CDR3 sequence: CASSRTSGDVDTQYF. As DNA, the CDR3 is TGTGCCAGCAGCCGGACTAGCGGGGATGTAGATACGCAGTATTTT.

The chain employs TRBV5-1 and TRBJ2-1; perhaps TRBD1 as D (6 bases). V gave up 0 bases and J gave up 2 bases, with 12 bases separating them. The germline V gene has CDR1 SGHRS and CDR2 YFSETQ. CDR3 length equals 16 residues. CDR3 protein: CASSLAVGAAYNEQFF. CDR3 DNA: TGCGCCAGCAGCTTGGCCGTGGGGGCAGCCTACAATGAGCAGTTCTTC.

V gene TRBV5-3 combines with J gene TRBJ1-1, with 9 bases aligning to TRBD1. TRBV5-3 has ORF status, its function being uncertain. Germline trimming cut 4 bases from V and 0 bases from J; bases unmatched to any gene: 4. The CDR3 spans 15 residues. The CDR3 DNA follows: TGTGCCAGAAGCCTGACAGGGGGATTGAACACTGAAGCTTTCTTT. Its protein is CARSLTGGLNTEAFF.